These 16 T cell receptor beta chains originate from one sample sequenced in a study of cytomegalovirus exposure and HLA in healthy donors. PCR involved 60 Vbeta and 13 Jbeta primers. Here immunoSEQ multiplex PCR was the method, and the copy in TCRdb shows in-frame clones only, minus some. The data hold around 200,000 clones, with under 80% observed a single time. The material sequenced was PBMCs. The receptors stem from a girl aged 2 to 10 in good health and CMV-seronegative.

This clone occurred a few times. V and J are TRBV7-8 and TRBJ1-1, with D possibly matching TRBD1 (6 bases). The CDR3 is 17 amino acids. Germline V gene data show CDR1 as SGHVS and CDR2 as FQNEAQ. V was cut by 4 bases and J by 5 bases, with 23 bases left in between. As DNA, the CDR3 is TGTGCCAGCAGCTCAACATACTCCGGGACCAGGGGTACTGAAGCTTTCTTT. It yields the protein CASSSTYSGTRGTEAFF.

This rearrangement joins TRBV4-1 to TRBJ1-5; tentative D call: TRBD1 (6 bases). CDR3 length: 13 amino acids. Germline V gene data show CDR1 as MGHRA and CDR2 as YSYEKL. Trimming removed 0 bases from V and 7 bases from J, with 7 bases in between. CDR3 in DNA: TGCGCCAGCAGCCAAGAGAGGGGGCAGCCCCAGCATTTT. Its protein is CASSQERGQPQHF.

The gene calls are TRBV4-2 and TRBJ2-3, with TRBD2 identical over 10 bases. Germline values: CDR1 LGHNA, CDR2 YNFKEQ. This CDR3 comprises 18 residues. V was clipped by 0 bases and J by 3 bases; unmatched bases: 9. The CDR3 sequence: CASSQDLKVAGGTDTQYF. DNA of the CDR3: TGTGCCAGCAGCCAAGATCTGAAGGTAGCGGGAGGTACAGATACGCAGTATTTT.

This chain joins TRBV11-2 and TRBJ2-5; D is ambiguous. The end of the DNA is better explained by TRBJ2-7, so the J call may be wrong. The CDR3 contains 14 residues. Germline CDR1 reads SGHAT; CDR2 reads FQNNGV. CDR3 sequence (DNA): TGTGCCAGCAGCCTACGACAATCGTCCTACGAGCAGTACTTC. Translated, it gives CASSLRQSSYEQYF.

The J gene is TRBJ2-3, the V gene TRBV5-4; D might be TRBD2 (5 bases). Per germline, CDR1 SGHNT and CDR2 YYREEE (reference sequence). The CDR3 spans 14 residues. The V gene lost 0 bases and the J gene lost 4 bases, with 9 bases spanning the gap. DNA of the CDR3: TGTGCCAGCAGCTTGGGGCGGGCCCCAGATACGCAGTATTTT. It codes for CASSLGRAPDTQYF.

CDR3 loop: CASSLDRVITGELFF. CDR3 nucleotides: TGTGCCAGCAGTTTAGACAGGGTGATCACCGGGGAGCTGTTTTTT. The chain combines TRBV6-1 with TRBJ2-2, with 7 bases lining up with TRBD1. The CDR3 totals 15 residues. CDR1 MNHNS and CDR2 SASEGT come from the germline V gene. Trimming cost V 5 bases and J 4 bases; bases outside gene matches: 7.

The chain links TRBV30 to TRBJ1-5, with 10 bases aligning to TRBD1. Losses at the gene ends were 2 bases for V and 5 bases for J; bases not matched to a gene: 6. The CDR3 consists of 15 residues. The germline CDR1 and CDR2 sequences are GTSNPN and SVGIG (reference sequence). The CDR3 coding sequence is TGTGCCTGGAGTATGGGACAGGGGAACTATCAGCCCCAGCATTTT. Its translation is CAWSMGQGNYQPQHF. Complete variable domain (other parts from reference TRBV30 and TRBJ1-5): SQTIHQWPATLVQPVGSPLSLECTVEGTSNPNLYWYRQAAGRGLQLLFYSVGIGQISSEVPQNLSASRPQDRQFILSSKKLLLSDSGFYLCAWSMGQGNYQPQHFGDGTRLSIL.

The V gene is TRBV9, the J gene TRBJ1-1, with D unclear. This CDR3 comprises 15 residues. CDR1 is SGDLS, CDR2 YYNGEE, per germline. The germline V and J ends were trimmed by 3 bases and 3 bases, with 15 bases remaining between them. The CDR3 loop reads CASSAVGWRDTEAFF. In DNA form, the CDR3 reads TGTGCCAGCAGCGCGGTGGGGTGGCGGGACACTGAAGCTTTCTTT.

The V gene is TRBV6-5, the J gene TRBJ2-5; tentatively, D is TRBD1 (5 bases). CDR3 length: 15 amino acids. V dropped 0 bases and J dropped 5 bases, with 13 bases sitting between them. Germline V gene lookup returns CDR1 MNHEY and CDR2 SVGAGI. The DNA of the CDR3 is TGTGCCAGCAGTTACTCGGGGCAGGGTGGGGAGACCCAGTACTTC. Translation gives CASSYSGQGGETQYF.

This rearrangement joins TRBV28 to TRBJ1-2; D is uncertain. V lost 6 bases and J 7 bases, leaving 9 bases between the germline ends. Germline CDR1 and CDR2: MDHEN and SYDVKM. The CDR3 has 11 residues. The CDR3 DNA follows: TGTGCCAGCAGCCGGGAGTCTGGCTACACCTTC. Translated, it gives CASSRESGYTF.

The rearrangement uses TRBV5-1 and TRBJ2-1, with TRBD2 matching 16 bases. Per germline, CDR1 SGHRS and CDR2 YFSETQ. J lost 4 bases, V lost 4 bases, and 11 bases had no gene match. The CDR3 spans 19 residues. CDR3 residues: CASSKIPGTSGGAYNEQFF. CDR3 bases: TGCGCCAGCAGCAAGATCCCCGGGACTAGCGGGGGGGCTTACAATGAGCAGTTCTTC. The variable domain in full, completed from reference TRBV5-1 and TRBJ2-1, reads KAGVTQTPRYLIKTRGQQVTLSCSPISGHRSVSWYQQTPGQGLQFLFEYFSETQRNKGNFPGRFSGRQFSNSRSEMNVSTLELGDSALYLCASSKIPGTSGGAYNEQFFGPGTRLTVL.

This clone was picked up a small number of times. This sequence joins TRBV12-5 and TRBJ1-2; D perhaps matches TRBD1 (5 bases). The CDR3 has 15 amino acids. CDR1 is LGHNT and CDR2 is FRNRAP in the germline V gene. V gave up 4 bases and J gave up 1 base, with 13 bases separating them. The CDR3 region has the DNA TGTGCTAGTGGTTCACGTCGGGGGGGTAACTATGGCTACACCTTC. Translation gives CASGSRRGGNYGYTF.

This clone has just a few counts. This chain's CDR3 is CASSQDGGYRDETQYF. The CDR3 coding sequence is TGTGCCAGCAGCCAAGATGGTGGGTACAGGGACGAGACCCAGTACTTC. The J gene is TRBJ2-5, the V gene TRBV14; tentatively, D is TRBD1 (6 bases). CDR1 and CDR2 (germline): SGHDN, FVKESK. This CDR3 has 16 residues. Trimming removed 0 bases at V and 5 bases at J, with 16 bases between. Combining the CDR3 with reference TRBV14 and TRBJ2-5 gives the whole variable domain EAGVTQFPSHSVIEKGQTVTLRCDPISGHDNLYWYRRVMGKEIKFLLHFVKESKQDESGMPNNRFLAERTGGTYSTLKVQPAELEDSGVYFCASSQDGGYRDETQYFGPGTRLLVL.

V and J are TRBV4-2 and TRBJ2-7, with 11 bases lining up with TRBD2. The V gene end was trimmed by 4 bases and the J gene end by 6 bases; junction bases not matched to a gene: 8. CDR3 length: 15 amino acids. Per germline, CDR1 LGHNA and CDR2 YNFKEQ. The CDR3, as DNA: TGTGCCAGCAGCCTTGAAGGGACTAGCGGATCCGAGCAGTACTTC. Amino acids: CASSLEGTSGSEQYF.

CDR3 amino acids: CASRWGFYRLPTEGTQYF. CDR3 sequence (DNA): TGTGCCAGTAGATGGGGCTTTTACAGGCTTCCTACGGAGGGGACCCAGTACTTC. The chain recombines TRBV19 with TRBJ2-5, with D perhaps matching TRBD2 (6 bases). Germline lookup yields CDR1 LNHDA and CDR2 SQIVND (reference sequence). This CDR3 region has 18 residues. Trimming shortened V by 6 bases and J by 7 bases, and 30 bases separated the two germline ends.

The chain carries TRBV5-6 and TRBJ2-7, with TRBD2 matching 14 bases. This CDR3 is 15 amino acids long. Germline CDR1 SGHDT, CDR2 YYEEEE. V shed 3 bases, J shed 7 bases, and the junction held 6 bases outside the gene matches. The CDR3 protein is CASSSGLAGVGEQYF. The CDR3 nucleotides read TGTGCCAGCAGCTCGGGACTAGCGGGGGTTGGGGAGCAGTACTTC. Combining the CDR3 with reference TRBV5-6 and TRBJ2-7 gives the whole variable domain DAGVTQSPTHLIKTRGQQVTLRCSPKSGHDTVSWYQQALGQGPQFIFQYYEEEERQRGNFPDRFSGHQFPNYSSELNVNALLLGDSALYLCASSSGLAGVGEQYFGPGTRLTVT.